This TCR beta chain was recorded in a study of identical twins. Study-level findings and limits: Weaker excess sharing between twins was seen in beta out-of-frame sequences.

Note on this clonotype: Its target is unknown.

A universal primer site came from template switching; cDNA carried unique molecular identifiers. One entry per CDR3 protein, called by TCRdb with MiXCR from the 5' RACE reads. The data contain around 510,000 distinct CDR3 sequences, approximately 14% of them singletons. Germline V CDR1 and CDR2: MNHEY, SMNVEV (reference sequence). The germline V and J ends were trimmed by 5 bases and 1 base, with 8 bases remaining between them. The CDR3 is 13 residues long. These data also formed part of another study, on yellow fever vaccine responses in identical twins.

Sequences were obtained from CD4+ T cells sorted from blood. The chain carries TRBV27 and TRBJ1-1, with D possibly matching TRBD1 (6 bases). This TCR came from a woman aged 18-35 years in good health. The CDR3 sequence: CASSPGENTEAFF. The CDR3 bases are TGTGCCAGCAGTCCAGGGGAGAACACTGAAGCTTTCTTT.